This T cell receptor (beta chain) was profiled in a study of molecular identifiers for immune sequencing clone quantification. There are many counts of this clonotype. The antigen is undetermined. TCRdb independently ran MiXCR on the PCR reads; one entry per CDR3 protein. The top ten hold roughly 0.9% of the sample, which has some 650,000 distinct CDR3 sequences, just under 20% seen once. Study observations and caveats: Should identical TCR molecules share a barcode, the sizes of highly expanded clones could be underestimated. Reports indicate spiked Jurkat TCR RNA from one cell could be found among 1 million or so naive cells.

Trimming removed 1 base from V and 4 bases from J; junction bases left unmatched: 3. The germline gives CDR1 SGHVS, CDR2 FNYEAQ. The CDR3 totals 14 residues. Input material: naive CD8+ T cells from blood, with Jurkat cell RNA spiked in. Specified subset: FACS-sorted CD8+CD4-CCR7+CD45RA+ naive T cells. This receptor was taken from a human donor in good health. Some libraries in this study had Jurkat cell RNA spiked in. The J gene is TRBJ1-2, the V gene TRBV7-6; 7 bases are a match to TRBD1. The CDR3 region has the DNA TGTGCCAGCAGCTTAGAGACAGGGACCTATGGCTACACCTTC. Its translation: CASSLETGTYGYTF.